Listed below are T cell receptor beta chains from one sample, sequenced in a study of shared clonotypes between healthy human individuals. Assay: immunoSEQ multiplex PCR; the TCRdb copy retains only in-frame clones and omits some. The sample has over 850,000 clones; about 84% are singletons. Input material: memory CD4+ T cells from PBMCs. The receptors were gathered from a young man in good health. Some clones in this sample may be carry-over from other donors' samples. Each CDR3 is given with its conserved first and last residue. D genes are given only for firm matches. Clone sizes are given selectively: once, few, many, or a class where the clone is expanded.

J gene | D gene | V gene | clone size | CDR3 length | CDR3 protein | CDR3 DNA
TRBJ1-1 | - | TRBV30 | - | 13 | CAWQNRADTEAFF | TGTGCCTGGCAAAATAGGGCCGACACTGAAGCTTTCTTT
TRBJ2-2 | TRBD2 | TRBV7-2 | once | 15 | CASSPFLAGAGELFF | TGTGCCAGCAGCCCTTTTCTAGCGGGAGCCGGGGAGCTGTTTTTT
TRBJ2-6 | TRBD1 | TRBV5-1 | - | 19 | CASRGDRGHKDAGANVLTF | TGCGCCAGCCGAGGGGACAGGGGGCACAAAGACGCTGGGGCCAACGTCCTGACTTTC
TRBJ2-7 | - | TRBV9 | - | 15 | CASSVGQGPPYEQYF | TGTGCCAGCAGCGTAGGGCAGGGCCCTCCCTACGAGCAGTACTTC
TRBJ2-5 | - | TRBV19 | - | 14 | CASSVHDQQETQYF | TGTGCCAGTAGTGTCCACGACCAACAAGAGACCCAGTACTTC
TRBJ2-1 | - | TRBV11-2 | - | 11 | CASDGYNEQFF | TGTGCCAGCGACGGCTACAATGAGCAGTTCTTC
TRBJ2-1 | TRBD2 | TRBV6-1 | - | 15 | CASSDWTSGYNEQFF | TGTGCCAGCAGTGATTGGACTAGCGGTTACAATGAGCAGTTCTTC
TRBJ1-2 | TRBD1 | TRBV10-3 | - | 14 | CAISGDRENYGYTF | TGTGCCATCAGTGGGGACAGGGAGAACTATGGCTACACCTTC
TRBJ2-7 | TRBD2 | TRBV30 | - | 15 | CAWSVRGAGVLGQYF | TGTGCCTGGAGTGTACGCGGAGCGGGAGTTCTCGGGCAGTACTTC
TRBJ2-1 | - | TRBV7-9 | many | 13 | CASSSTGPSEQFF | TGTGCCAGCAGCTCAACCGGGCCTTCTGAGCAGTTCTTC
TRBJ2-3 | - | TRBV2 | - | 14 | CASSVRVPTDTQYF | TGTGCCAGCAGTGTCCGGGTTCCCACAGATACGCAGTATTTT
TRBJ2-2 | - | TRBV9 | - | 15 | CASSVSVGEAGELFF | TGTGCCAGCAGCGTATCCGTCGGGGAGGCCGGGGAGCTGTTTTTT
TRBJ1-1 | TRBD1 | TRBV5-4 | - | 16 | CASSQGAAVANTEAFF | TGTGCCAGCAGCCAGGGGGCAGCGGTAGCGAACACTGAAGCTTTCTTT
TRBJ1-2 | - | TRBV5-1 | - | 15 | CASSSGTSANYGYTF | TGCGCCAGCAGTTCCGGGACTTCAGCTAACTATGGCTACACCTTC
TRBJ2-1 | - | TRBV27 | - | 14 | CASSLSGSYNEQFF | TGTGCCAGCAGTTTATCCGGGAGCTACAATGAGCAGTTCTTC
TRBJ2-1 | - | TRBV7-3 | - | 13 | CASSFQQDNEQFF | TGTGCCAGCAGCTTTCAGCAGGACAATGAGCAGTTCTTC
TRBJ1-4 | - | TRBV25-1 | few | 14 | CASSLTSTNEKLFF | TGTGCCAGCAGTTTGACTTCAACTAATGAAAAACTGTTTTTT
TRBJ2-5 | - | TRBV28 | - | 13 | CASSLGGRETQYF | TGTGCCAGCAGTTTAGGGGGGCGGGAGACCCAGTACTTC
TRBJ1-4 | - | TRBV18 | - | 17 | CASSPQYRASRREKLFF | TGTGCCAGCTCACCACAATACCGGGCCTCTAGACGGGAAAAACTGTTTTTT
TRBJ1-5 | TRBD1 | TRBV6-1 | - | 15 | CASTSDRVRNQPQHF | TGTGCCAGCACCTCGGACAGGGTCCGCAATCAGCCCCAGCATTTT
TRBJ1-1 | - | TRBV6-5 | - | 16 | CASSYSWGARNTEAFF | TGTGCCAGCAGTTACTCCTGGGGGGCTAGGAACACTGAAGCTTTCTTT
TRBJ1-1 | - | TRBV7-3 | few | 13 | CASSRQKNTEAFF | TGTGCCAGCAGTAGGCAGAAGAACACTGAAGCTTTCTTT
TRBJ2-3 | - | TRBV5-4 | - | 14 | CASSPGRNSDTQYF | TGTGCCAGCAGCCCGGGACGGAACTCAGATACGCAGTATTTT
TRBJ2-3 | TRBD2 | TRBV15 | - | 14 | CATSRGAGGDTQYF | TGTGCCACCAGCAGAGGAGCGGGGGGTGATACGCAGTATTTT
TRBJ1-1 | - | TRBV5-4 | - | 13 | CASSHLRDTEAFF | TGTGCCAGCAGCCATCTGAGGGACACTGAAGCTTTCTTT
TRBJ2-7 | TRBD1 | TRBV5-4 | - | 15 | CASSPAAGGSYEQYF | TGTGCCAGCAGCCCGGCGGCAGGGGGATCCTACGAGCAGTACTTC
TRBJ2-2 | TRBD2 | TRBV5-1 | - | 17 | CASSWGPSGRKTGELFF | TGCGCCAGCAGCTGGGGGCCAAGCGGGAGAAAGACCGGGGAGCTGTTTTTT
TRBJ1-5 | TRBD1 | TRBV4-2 | - | 17 | CASSQDRTGNSNQPQHF | TGTGCCAGCAGCCAAGATCGGACAGGTAATAGCAATCAGCCCCAGCATTTT
TRBJ2-4 | - | TRBV5-1 | once | 14 | CASSLGTPKNIQYF | TGCGCCAGCAGCTTGGGAACTCCCAAAAACATTCAGTACTTC
TRBJ2-5 | - | TRBV7-6 | - | 12 | CASSLGVGAQYF | TGTGCCAGCAGCTTAGGGGTGGGAGCCCAGTACTTC
TRBJ2-3 | - | TRBV5-1 | - | 16 | CASSGGAQGGTDTQYF | TGCGCCAGCAGCGGGGGGGCACAGGGAGGCACAGATACGCAGTATTTT
TRBJ2-3 | TRBD2 | TRBV5-1 | - | 15 | CASSSGGLSTDTQYF | TGCGCCAGCAGCTCGGGAGGGTTGAGCACAGATACGCAGTATTTT